Sequencing of this T cell receptor beta chain was carried out in a study of post-analysis software for immune sequencing data. Whole-study context: Relapsing-remitting, secondary progressive and progressive-relapsing forms of multiple sclerosis all featured among disease courses. Findings and caveats of the study: About five TRBV segments were more frequent in patients than controls; TRBV5-6, TRBV5-1 and TRBV20-1 belonged to this group.

Trimming pared 5 bases from V and 5 bases from J, leaving 12 bases between. Looked up from germline, CDR1 is SGHVS and CDR2 is FQNEAQ. The CDR3 has 13 residues. Libraries were made from TCR beta cDNA, and they carried unique molecular identifiers. Out of 1 to 10 million T cells, 450,000 to 600,000 cDNA molecules were generated. TCRdb independently ran MiXCR on the PCR reads; one entry per CDR3 protein. Among roughly 700,000 distinct CDR3 sequences listed, 30% were seen once. As for this clonotype: Antigen specificity is unknown.

The source material was blood. The TCR was taken from a girl under 18 with multiple sclerosis. The J gene is TRBJ2-5, the V gene TRBV7-8; D is ambiguous. The CDR3 nucleotides read TGTGCCAGCAGCCCATCGCGTCGGGAGACCCAGTACTTC. It encodes CASSPSRRETQYF.